This T cell receptor (beta chain) was sequenced during a study of blood T cell repertoires in COVID-19. Whole-study context: Whether acute or convalescent, the COVID-19 samples came from the United States, Italy and Spain. T cells, B-cell-depleted T cells, or PBMCs supplied cDNA or gDNA.

The CDR3 totals 16 residues. After removal of 5 bases from V and 4 bases from J, the junction contained 5 bases not matched to a gene. Germline lookup yields CDR1 SEHNR and CDR2 FQNEAQ (reference sequence). Sequencing was performed with immunoSEQ multiplex PCR; in TCRdb, only in-frame clones are kept and a portion is missing. Of roughly 340,000 clones in the sample, approximately 91% were seen once. The sequence was obtained from a woman aged 70 to 79 with COVID-19, enrolled during active disease. This chain links TRBV7-9 with TRBJ2-1, with 13 bases matching TRBD2. The sample was peripheral blood. In DNA form, the CDR3 reads TGTGCCAGCAGCCCAGAGGGACTAGCGGGGTACAATGAGCAGTTCTTC. Translated, it gives CASSPEGLAGYNEQFF.